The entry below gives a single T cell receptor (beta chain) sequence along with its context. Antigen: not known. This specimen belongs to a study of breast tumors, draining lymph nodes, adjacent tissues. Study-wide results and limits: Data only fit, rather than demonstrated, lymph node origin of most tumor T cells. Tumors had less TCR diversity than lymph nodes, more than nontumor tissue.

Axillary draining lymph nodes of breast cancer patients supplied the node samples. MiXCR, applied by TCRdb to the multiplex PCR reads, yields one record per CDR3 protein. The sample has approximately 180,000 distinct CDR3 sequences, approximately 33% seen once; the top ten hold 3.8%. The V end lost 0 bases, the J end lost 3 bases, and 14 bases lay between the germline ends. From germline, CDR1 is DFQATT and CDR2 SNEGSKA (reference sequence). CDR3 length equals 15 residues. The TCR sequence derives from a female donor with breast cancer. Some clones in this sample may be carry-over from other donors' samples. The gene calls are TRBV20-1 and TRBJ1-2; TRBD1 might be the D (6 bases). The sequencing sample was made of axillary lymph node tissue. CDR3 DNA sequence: TGCAGTGCTAGAGATGGGGGGGGGCCGTACTATGGCTACACCTTC. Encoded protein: CSARDGGGPYYGYTF.